This paragraph covers one TCR beta chain sequence. The antigen is not known. This specimen comes from a study of a mutant IDH1 vaccine in newly diagnosed glioma. Study information: There were roughly 62% males and about 38% females among treated patients, whose mean age was approximately 44 years. Broader study findings: Among top peripheral T cell clonotypes, changes seemed unrelated to pseudoprogression.

CDR1 and CDR2 (germline): GTSNPN, SVGIG (reference sequence). J gave up 4 bases and V 4 bases, and 7 bases lay outside the gene matches. CDR3 length equals 15 residues. Clones were sequenced by immunoSEQ multiplex PCR, and TCRdb holds only the in-frame ones, with some missing. The sample lists 50,000 to 70,000 clones, about 81% seen once, with 6.5% to 9.5% in the top ten. Time point meaning: week 23, last vaccination. Each dose of the vaccine consisted of 300 ug of mutant IDH1 20-mer peptide, with topical imiquimod. Tumors from donors were new WHO grade 3 or 4 IDH1-mutant astrocytomas with ATRX loss. This chain joins TRBV30 and TRBJ2-5, with 12 bases aligning to TRBD1. This TCR was recovered from a woman between 35 and 50 years old with glioma. Some clones in this sample may be carry-over from other donors' samples. The sequenced sample was PBMCs, obtained from a glioma patient whose treatment included an IDH1 peptide vaccine. The CDR3 sequence is CAWTTGQGAGETQYF. DNA of the CDR3: TGTGCCTGGACCACGGGACAGGGGGCGGGAGAGACCCAGTACTTC.